This T cell receptor (beta chain) was sequenced for a study of T cells after yellow fever vaccination. This clonotype came up many times. Each CDR3 protein gets one entry after TCRdb re-called the 5' RACE reads with MiXCR. The top ten clones hold more than 25% of a sample with tens of thousands of distinct CDR3 sequences, more than 5.5% of them seen once. The receptor comes from a man aged 18 to 29 who received the YFV17D yellow fever vaccine. The source material was CD8+ T cells sorted from PBMCs, sampled more than 8 days after the first yellow fever vaccination.

The CDR3 coding sequence is TGCGCCAGCAGCGGGGGTCGGGGGCTTCTCCAAGAGACCCAGTACTTC. This encodes CASSGGRGLLQETQYF. The V gene is TRBV5-1, the J gene TRBJ2-5, with D perhaps assigned TRBD1 or TRBD2 (6 bases each). Per the germline V gene, CDR1 is SGHRS and CDR2 is YFSETQ. Trimming took 4 bases from V and 1 from J, leaving 17 bases between them. The CDR3 has 16 residues. Variable domain in full (rest from reference TRBV5-1 and TRBJ2-5): KAGVTQTPRYLIKTRGQQVTLSCSPISGHRSVSWYQQTPGQGLQFLFEYFSETQRNKGNFPGRFSGRQFSNSRSEMNVSTLELGDSALYLCASSGGRGLLQETQYFGPGTRLLVL.